This T cell receptor (beta chain) stems from a study of control samples from healthy donors and cancer patients. TCRdb keeps only in-frame clones here, not all; method: immunoSEQ multiplex PCR. The table lists 150,000 to 200,000 clones, about 94% of them singletons, with around 15% in the top ten. The sequenced material came from PBMCs. The TCR was taken from a man in his 60s with colorectal cancer.

CDR3 region: CASSVDRGAGYGYTF. Written as DNA, the CDR3 is TGTGCCAGCAGCGTTGACAGGGGGGCTGGCTATGGCTACACCTTC. The rearrangement uses TRBV7-8 and TRBJ1-2; TRBD1 agrees at 9 bases. CDR1 is SGHVS and CDR2 is FQNEAQ in the germline V gene. CDR3 size: 15 residues. Trimming cost V 5 bases and J 4 bases; bases outside gene matches: 8.